The 2 T cell receptor beta chains in this list originate from one sample, sequenced in a study of blood T cell dynamics during melanoma immunotherapy. Documented time point: pre-treatment baseline. Profiling relied on immunoSEQ multiplex PCR, and the TCRdb table lists in-frame clones only, not all of them. The sample records 6,000 or so clones, about nine tenths being singletons. Sample: blood, taken from a patient treated with checkpoint blockade. The receptors were sampled from a human donor with melanoma.

V and J are TRBV5-8 and TRBJ1-5; 8 bases align to TRBD1. V was pared by 2 bases and J by 0 bases, with 4 bases of the junction left unmatched. The CDR3 has 16 amino acids. Looked up from germline, CDR1 is SGHTS and CDR2 is YDEGEE. CDR3 DNA sequence: TGTGCCAGCAGCTTTGGGACAGGCCCTAGCAATCAGCCCCAGCATTTT. Translation: CASSFGTGPSNQPQHF.

The CDR3 region is CASSEGLEGTGGYGYTF. CDR3 sequence (DNA): TGTGCCAGCAGTGAAGGATTGGAGGGGACAGGGGGATATGGCTACACCTTC. The chain employs TRBV6-1 and TRBJ1-2, with 11 positions matching TRBD1. Per germline, CDR1 MNHNS and CDR2 SASEGT. The CDR3 consists of 17 residues. The ends lost 1 base at V and 5 bases at J; junction bases unmatched: 9.